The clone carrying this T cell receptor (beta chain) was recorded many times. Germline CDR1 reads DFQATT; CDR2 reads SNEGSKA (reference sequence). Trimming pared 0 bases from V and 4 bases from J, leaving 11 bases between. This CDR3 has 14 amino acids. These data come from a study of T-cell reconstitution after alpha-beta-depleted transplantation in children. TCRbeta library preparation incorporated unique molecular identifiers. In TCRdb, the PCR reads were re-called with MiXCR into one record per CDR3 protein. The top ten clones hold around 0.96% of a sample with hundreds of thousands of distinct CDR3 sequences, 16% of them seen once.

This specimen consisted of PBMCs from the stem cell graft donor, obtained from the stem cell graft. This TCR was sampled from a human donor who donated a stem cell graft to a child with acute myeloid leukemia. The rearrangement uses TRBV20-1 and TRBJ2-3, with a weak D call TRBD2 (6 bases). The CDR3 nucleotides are TGCAGTGCTAGAGATCTAAGGGAGGCAGATACGCAGTATTTT. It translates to CSARDLREADTQYF.